The 3 T cell receptor beta chains presented below share a single source sample, sequenced in a study of blood T cells in healthy people across ages. A second PCR of about 6 to 11 cycles used a sample-barcoded 5' primer and a J-beta primer mix. TCRdb re-analysed the 5' RACE reads in MiXCR, keeping a single row per CDR3 protein. Among about 580,000 distinct CDR3 sequences listed, roughly 43% were seen once. Sample: blood. These receptors originate from an elderly man in good health.

This clonotype has ten or more counts. This chain links TRBV29-1 with TRBJ2-7; no clear D. Trimming shortened V by 5 bases and J by 0 bases, and 8 bases separated the two germline ends. Per germline, CDR1 SQVTM and CDR2 ANQGSEA. The CDR3 totals 12 residues. The DNA of the CDR3 is TGCAGCGTTAGGCGGAGCTCCTACGAGCAGTACTTC. Translated: CSVRRSSYEQYF.

This sequence joins TRBV15 and TRBJ2-5; the D is unclear. The CDR3 spans 11 residues. V was trimmed by 4 bases and J by 5 bases, leaving 5 bases between them. Germline V CDR1 and CDR2: LNHNV, YYDKDF (reference sequence). CDR3 sequence: CATSTMETQYF. The CDR3 DNA reads as TGTGCCACCAGCACCATGGAGACCCAGTACTTC.

The chain combines TRBV30 with TRBJ2-3; D possibly matches TRBD1 or TRBD2 (5 bases each). Germline CDR1 reads GTSNPN; CDR2 reads SVGIG (reference sequence). The CDR3 extends over 12 amino acids. Trimming left V 3 bases short and J 4 bases short, with 8 bases between. The CDR3 protein is CAWRRDPDTQYF. Here the CDR3 DNA reads TGTGCCTGGAGGAGGGACCCAGATACGCAGTATTTT.